This T cell receptor beta chain was captured in a study of graft-versus-host responses after intestinal transplantation. At the level of the study: The transplants performed in recipients were multivisceral, liver-intestinal, or isolated intestinal.

The table came from immunoSEQ multiplex PCR; TCRdb's copy has only in-frame clones and leaves some out. The sample contains roughly 93,000 clones, over 80% of which appear only once. With respect to this clone: Its antigen is as yet unknown.

This CDR3 comprises 13 residues. In germline, CDR1 is SGHTS, CDR2 YDEGEE. Trimming removed 4 bases from V and 2 bases from J, with 10 bases in between. The receptor comes from a human donor who received an intestinal transplant. The chain carries TRBV5-8 and TRBJ2-7; weak D call: TRBD1 (6 bases). Sequences were derived from unstimulated CD8+ T cells sorted from spleen or lymph node cells, sampled before intestinal transplant. CDR3 region: CASSKRQAYEQYF. CDR3 sequence (DNA): TGTGCCAGCAGCAAGCGACAGGCCTACGAGCAGTACTTC.